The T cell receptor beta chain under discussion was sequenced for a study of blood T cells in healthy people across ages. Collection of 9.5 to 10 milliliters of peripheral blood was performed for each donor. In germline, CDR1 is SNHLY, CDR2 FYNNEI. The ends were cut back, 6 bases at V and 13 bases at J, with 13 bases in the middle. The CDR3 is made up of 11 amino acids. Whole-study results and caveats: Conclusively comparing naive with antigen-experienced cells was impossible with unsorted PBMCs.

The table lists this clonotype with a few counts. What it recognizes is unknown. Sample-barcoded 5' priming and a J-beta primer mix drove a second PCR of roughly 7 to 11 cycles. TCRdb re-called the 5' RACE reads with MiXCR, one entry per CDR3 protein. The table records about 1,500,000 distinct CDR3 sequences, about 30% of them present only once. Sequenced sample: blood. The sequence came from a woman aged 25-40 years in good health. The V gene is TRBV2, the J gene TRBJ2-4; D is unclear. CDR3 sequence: CASRRGREQYF. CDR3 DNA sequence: TGTGCCAGCAGACGAGGTAGAGAGCAGTACTTC.